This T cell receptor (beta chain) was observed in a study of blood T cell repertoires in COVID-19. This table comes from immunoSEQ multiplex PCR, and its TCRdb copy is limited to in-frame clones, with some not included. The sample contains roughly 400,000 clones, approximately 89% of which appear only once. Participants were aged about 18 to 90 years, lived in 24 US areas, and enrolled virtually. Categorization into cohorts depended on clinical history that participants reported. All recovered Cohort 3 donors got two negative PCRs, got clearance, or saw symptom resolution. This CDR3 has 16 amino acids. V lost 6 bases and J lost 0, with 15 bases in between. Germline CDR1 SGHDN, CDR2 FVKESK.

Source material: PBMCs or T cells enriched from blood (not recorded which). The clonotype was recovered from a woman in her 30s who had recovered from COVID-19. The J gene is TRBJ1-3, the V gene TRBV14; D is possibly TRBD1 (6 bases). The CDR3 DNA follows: TGTGCCAGCAGACCAACAGGGATCAGCTCTGGAAACACCATATATTTT. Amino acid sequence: CASRPTGISSGNTIYF. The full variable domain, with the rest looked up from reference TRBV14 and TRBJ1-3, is EAGVTQFPSHSVIEKGQTVTLRCDPISGHDNLYWYRRVMGKEIKFLLHFVKESKQDESGMPNNRFLAERTGGTYSTLKVQPAELEDSGVYFCASRPTGISSGNTIYFGEGSWLTVV.